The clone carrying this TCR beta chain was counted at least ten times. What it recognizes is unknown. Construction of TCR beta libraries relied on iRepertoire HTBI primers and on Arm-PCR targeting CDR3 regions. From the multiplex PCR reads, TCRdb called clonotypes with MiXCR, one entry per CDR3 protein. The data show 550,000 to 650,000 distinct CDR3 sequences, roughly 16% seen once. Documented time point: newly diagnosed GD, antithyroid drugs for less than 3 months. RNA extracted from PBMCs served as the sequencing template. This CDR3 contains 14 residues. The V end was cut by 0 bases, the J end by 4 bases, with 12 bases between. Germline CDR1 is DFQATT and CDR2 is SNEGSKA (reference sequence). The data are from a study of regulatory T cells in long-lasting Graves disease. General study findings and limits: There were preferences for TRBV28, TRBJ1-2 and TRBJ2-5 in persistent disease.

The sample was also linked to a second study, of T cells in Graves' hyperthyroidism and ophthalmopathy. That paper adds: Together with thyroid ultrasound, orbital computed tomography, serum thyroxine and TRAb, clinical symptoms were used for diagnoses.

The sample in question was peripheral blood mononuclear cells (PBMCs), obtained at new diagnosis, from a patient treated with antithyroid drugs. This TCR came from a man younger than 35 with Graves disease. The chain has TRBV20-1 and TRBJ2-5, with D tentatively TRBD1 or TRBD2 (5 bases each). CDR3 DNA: TGCAGTGCTAGAGATGGGGGTGGGATAGAGACCCAGTACTTC. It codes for CSARDGGGIETQYF.